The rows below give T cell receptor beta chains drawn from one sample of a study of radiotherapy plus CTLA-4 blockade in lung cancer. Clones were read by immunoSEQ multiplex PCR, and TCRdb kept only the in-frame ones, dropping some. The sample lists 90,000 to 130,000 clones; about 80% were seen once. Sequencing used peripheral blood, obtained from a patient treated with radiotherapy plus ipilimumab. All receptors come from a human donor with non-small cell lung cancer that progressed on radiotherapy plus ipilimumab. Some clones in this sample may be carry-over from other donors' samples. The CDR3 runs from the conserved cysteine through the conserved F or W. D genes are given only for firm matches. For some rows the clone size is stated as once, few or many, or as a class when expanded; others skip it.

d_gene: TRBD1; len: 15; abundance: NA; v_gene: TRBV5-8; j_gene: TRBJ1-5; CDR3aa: CASSSGTGDYQPQHF; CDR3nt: TGTGCCAGCAGCTCGGGGACAGGGGATTACCAGCCCCAGCATTTT
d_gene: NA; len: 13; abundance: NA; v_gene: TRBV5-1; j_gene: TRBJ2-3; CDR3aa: CASSLGITDTQYF; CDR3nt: TGCGCCAGCAGCTTGGGGATAACAGATACGCAGTATTTT
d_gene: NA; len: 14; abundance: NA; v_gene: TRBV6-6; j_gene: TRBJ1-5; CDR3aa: CASSYLAGYQPQHF; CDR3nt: TGTGCCAGCAGTTACTTGGCAGGGTATCAGCCCCAGCATTTT
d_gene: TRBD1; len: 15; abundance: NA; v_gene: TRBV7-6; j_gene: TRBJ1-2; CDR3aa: CASSLRPDRGRGYTF; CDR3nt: TGTGCCAGCAGCTTGCGTCCGGACAGGGGTAGAGGCTACACCTTC
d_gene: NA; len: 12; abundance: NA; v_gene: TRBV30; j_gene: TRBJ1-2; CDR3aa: CAWRGYRDGYTF; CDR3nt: TGTGCCTGGAGGGGATACAGGGATGGCTACACCTTC
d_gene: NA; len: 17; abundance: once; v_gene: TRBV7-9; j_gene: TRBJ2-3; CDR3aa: CASSPVGSSIRTDTQYF; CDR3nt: TGTGCCAGCAGCCCTGTGGGATCTAGCATCCGCACAGATACGCAGTATTTT
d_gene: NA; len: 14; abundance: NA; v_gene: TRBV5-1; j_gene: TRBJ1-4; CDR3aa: CASSFEFLPEKLFF; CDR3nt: TGCGCCAGCAGCTTCGAGTTCCTACCCGAAAAACTGTTTTTT
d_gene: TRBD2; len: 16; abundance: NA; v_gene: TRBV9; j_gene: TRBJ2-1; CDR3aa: CASSAGAGTSYNEQFF; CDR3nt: TGTGCCAGCAGCGCGGGGGCCGGGACTAGCTACAATGAGCAGTTCTTC
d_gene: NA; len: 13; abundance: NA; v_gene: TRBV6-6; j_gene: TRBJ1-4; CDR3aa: CASNVGANEKLFF; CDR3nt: TGTGCCAGTAACGTCGGGGCTAATGAAAAACTGTTTTTT
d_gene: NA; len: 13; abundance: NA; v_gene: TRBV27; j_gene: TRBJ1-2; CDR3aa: CASSNGGNYGYTF; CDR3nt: TGTGCCAGCAGCAATGGGGGAAACTATGGCTACACCTTC
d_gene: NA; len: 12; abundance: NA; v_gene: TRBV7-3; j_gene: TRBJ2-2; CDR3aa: CASSSPSGELFF; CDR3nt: TGTGCCAGCAGCTCGCCGAGTGGGGAGCTGTTTTTT